A selection of T cell receptor beta chains follows, all from one sample in a study of identical twins. TCRdb recomputed calls from the 5' RACE reads with MiXCR, one row per CDR3 protein. Of about 340,000 distinct CDR3 sequences in the sample, 8.5% to 10% are singletons; the top ten hold 8% to 10%. The sample comprised naive T cells sorted from blood. The receptors stem from a woman between 50 and 59 years old in good health. Both conserved end residues are part of each CDR3. The order of the fields is D gene, clone size, J gene, V gene, CDR3 protein, CDR3 DNA. A D gene is named only where the DNA matches it firmly. Not all rows give a size; the values are once, few, many and, for expanded clones, a class.

TRBD2	-	TRBJ2-3	TRBV20-1	CSARSPGLAGGPSDTQYF	TGCAGTGCTAGATCTCCGGGACTAGCGGGAGGGCCCTCAGATACGCAGTATTTT
-	-	TRBJ2-7	TRBV5-1	CASSLGAYYEQYF	TGCGCCAGCAGCTTGGGGGCCTACTACGAGCAGTACTTC
-	-	TRBJ2-3	TRBV28	CASRWYGGTDTQYF	TGTGCCAGCAGGTGGTACGGGGGCACAGATACGCAGTATTTT
-	-	TRBJ2-6	TRBV11-2	CASSSTDSGANVLTF	TGTGCCAGCAGCTCGACTGACTCTGGGGCCAACGTCCTGACTTTC
TRBD2	few	TRBJ2-1	TRBV6-2/TRBV6-3	CASSWSGGLYNEQFF	TGTGCCAGCAGCTGGAGCGGGGGGCTCTACAATGAGCAGTTCTTC
TRBD1	-	TRBJ1-1	TRBV5-1	CASSLPTGTGHTEAFF	TGCGCCAGCAGCTTGCCCACAGGGACAGGGCACACTGAAGCTTTCTTT
-	many	TRBJ2-1	TRBV5-1	CASSLAGLAPEQFF	TGCGCCAGCAGCTTGGCGGGTTTAGCCCCTGAGCAGTTCTTC
TRBD2	-	TRBJ2-2	TRBV20-1	CSARGLANTGELFF	TGCAGTGCTAGGGGACTAGCGAACACCGGGGAGCTGTTTTTT
-	-	TRBJ2-3	TRBV27	CASSLLLGARLTDTQYF	TGTGCCAGCAGTTTACTCCTAGGAGCGAGGCTCACAGATACGCAGTATTTT
-	many	TRBJ1-5	TRBV7-6	CASSPRGRGPGQPQHF	TGTGCCAGCAGCCCTAGAGGCAGGGGCCCAGGTCAGCCCCAGCATTTT
TRBD2	few	TRBJ2-1	TRBV6-5	CASSLSGTLGGQFF	TGTGCCAGCAGTTTGAGCGGGACCCTCGGGGGGCAGTTCTTC
-	few	TRBJ2-4	TRBV6-5	CASSTQTGTRNIQYF	TGTGCCAGCAGCACCCAAACAGGGACGAGAAACATTCAGTACTTC
-	-	TRBJ2-7	TRBV6-6	CASSPGQTHEQYF	TGTGCCAGCAGTCCGGGACAAACCCACGAGCAGTACTTC
TRBD2	-	TRBJ2-3	TRBV7-9	CASSFPGLAGGTDTQYF	TGTGCCAGCAGCTTTCCCGGGCTAGCGGGAGGCACAGATACGCAGTATTTT
-	few	TRBJ2-2	TRBV30	CAWRAGNTGELFF	TGTGCCTGGAGGGCGGGGAACACCGGGGAGCTGTTTTTT
-	few	TRBJ2-1	TRBV7-8	CASTTRESSYNEQFF	TGTGCCAGCACCACCAGGGAGAGCTCCTACAATGAGCAGTTCTTC
-	-	TRBJ1-1	TRBV9	CASSESTGFSEAFF	TGTGCCAGCAGCGAGAGCACAGGGTTCTCTGAAGCTTTCTTT
TRBD2	few	TRBJ2-3	TRBV5-1	CASSLLAGFIDTQYF	TGCGCCAGCAGTTTACTAGCGGGATTTATAGATACGCAGTATTTT
-	-	TRBJ2-1	TRBV30	CAWSGVWGSEQFF	TGTGCCTGGAGTGGGGTCTGGGGTAGTGAGCAGTTCTTC
-	-	TRBJ2-2	TRBV2	CASKGIRLEGAGELFF	TGTGCCAGCAAGGGAATAAGGCTAGAAGGGGCTGGGGAGCTGTTTTTT
-	many	TRBJ1-1	TRBV3-1	CASSQVDKNTEAFF	TGTGCCAGCAGCCAAGTAGATAAGAACACTGAAGCTTTCTTT
TRBD2	-	TRBJ2-3	TRBV19	CASSGGTSGTDTQYF	TGTGCCAGTAGTGGCGGGACTAGCGGGACAGATACGCAGTATTTT
TRBD2	few	TRBJ2-4	TRBV20-1	CSARASGGRGGIQYF	TGCAGTGCTAGAGCCTCTGGCGGGAGGGGGGGCATTCAGTACTTC
-	few	TRBJ1-1	TRBV20-1	CSARYISGDTEAFF	TGCAGTGCTAGATACATTTCGGGCGACACTGAAGCTTTCTTT